This T cell receptor (beta chain) was profiled in a study of T-cell memory formation after mild COVID-19. TCRdb analysed the 5' RACE reads with MiXCR anew, one entry per CDR3 protein. The table shows about 340,000 distinct CDR3 sequences, with around 13% occurring only once. Germline CDR1 and CDR2: SEHNR and FQNEAQ (reference sequence). CDR3 length equals 14 residues. V was cut by 5 bases and J by 0 bases, with 10 bases left in between. This TCR was sampled from a man younger than 35 who had mild COVID-19 (a few samples of this study predate the infection). Cell type and time point are not known. The chain carries TRBV7-9 and TRBJ2-5, with a possible D match to TRBD1 (5 bases). The sequenced sample was PBMCs or a T cell subset sorted from them (not recorded which). In DNA, the CDR3 is TGTGCCAGCAGCCACAGGCTGTACCAAGAGACCCAGTACTTC. Its protein product is CASSHRLYQETQYF.